Detailed here is one T cell receptor (beta chain). The antigen is not known. 5'RACE template switching produced TCR cDNA carrying a universal primer site and UMIs. In TCRdb, the 5' RACE reads were re-called with MiXCR into one record per CDR3 protein. The sample gives under 400,000 distinct CDR3 sequences, around an eighth of which show up once; 2.5% to 4% is in the top ten. The sample is drawn from a study of T cells after yellow fever vaccination. Regarding the study as a whole: A weaker secondary response peaked on day 5, the primary on day 15. Abundant bulk-derived clonotypes could contaminate FACS-sorted repertoires. Subsequent booster samples again held most clones from primary vaccination (just under 98% CD4, just under 90% CD8).

The CDR3 length is 15 residues. V lost 3 bases and J 0 bases, leaving 9 bases between the germline ends. The V gene's germline CDR1 is GTSNPN and CDR2 SVGIG (reference sequence). The chain links TRBV30 to TRBJ2-6; no definite D call. The starting material was CD4+ T cells sorted from PBMCs, obtained 15 days after the yellow fever booster vaccination. The TCR originated in a man between 18 and 35 years old who received the YFV17D yellow fever vaccine. The CDR3 DNA follows: TGTGCCTGGAGAATCGGGTCCTCTGGGGCCAACGTCCTGACTTTC. Protein sequence: CAWRIGSSGANVLTF.